This T cell receptor beta chain emerged from a study of cytomegalovirus exposure and HLA in healthy donors. Study-wide results and limits: A few chains linked to CMV were shown in vitro to be specific for CMV antigens.

With regard to this clone: The antigen is unknown. Other nucleotide sequences in the sample specify the same CDR3.

Germline CDR1 reads MDHEN; CDR2 reads SYDVKM. The CDR3 totals 15 residues. With 5 bases clipped from V and 1 base from J, the junction kept 7 bases outside the gene matches. Use of 60 Vbeta and 13 Jbeta primers characterized the PCR. Sequenced by immunoSEQ multiplex PCR; TCRdb stores in-frame clones only, minus some. In total, the table holds tens of thousands of clones. The chain is built from TRBV28 and TRBJ2-7; TRBD2 aligns across 8 bases. The receptor's source is a middle-aged woman in good health and CMV-seropositive. The source material was PBMCs. CDR3 sequence (DNA): TGTGCCAGCAGTCGCCGATTAGCGGGATCCTACGAGCAGTACTTC. It encodes CASSRRLAGSYEQYF.